This T cell receptor (beta chain) was observed in a study of identical twins. Findings of the study overall: With abundant cord blood beta clonotypes, insertions were fewer; memory repertoires showed no such pattern.

This clonotype has ten or more counts. Its matching antigen is unknown. Looked up from germline, CDR1 is MNHNS and CDR2 is SASEGT. The CDR3 extends over 14 amino acids. V dropped 6 bases and J dropped 2 bases, with 10 bases sitting between them. It was template switching that added a universal primer site, and there were unique molecular identifiers on the cDNA. TCRdb used MiXCR to reprocess the 5' RACE reads, holding one entry per CDR3 protein. This sample carries 500,000 or so distinct CDR3 sequences, approximately 14% of them seen once, and the ten largest clones take roughly 0.5%. This sample was also put to use in a study of yellow fever vaccine responses in identical twins. That work contributes: As reported, the vaccine T cell response of twins seemed partly convergent and partly personalized.

Source material: CD4+ T cells sorted from blood. The chain combines TRBV6-1 with TRBJ2-2; possibly TRBD2 for D (6 bases). The clonotype comes from a woman aged 18-29 years in good health. CDR3 bases: TGTGCCAGCAGGCCAGCGGGCAACACCGGGGAGCTGTTTTTT. It translates to CASRPAGNTGELFF.